The next 17 T cell receptor beta chains were all read from a single sample in a study of blood T cells in healthy people across ages. The second PCR ran 7 to 11 cycles with a sample-barcoded 5' primer and J-beta primers. TCRdb processed the 5' RACE reads anew with MiXCR; each CDR3 protein has one entry. The table records nearly 800,000 distinct CDR3 sequences, more than 20% of them present only once. These same records also appear under a second study, on T cells of mothers and their children.

The sample was blood. The origin of the receptors is a boy aged 10-17 years in good health.

The chain links TRBV5-1 to TRBJ2-1, with 7 bases matching TRBD1. The CDR3 sequence is 14 residues long. Germline V gene lookup returns CDR1 SGHRS and CDR2 YFSETQ. Trimming cost V 3 bases and J 4 bases; bases outside gene matches: 4. The CDR3 DNA sequence: TGCGCCAGCAGCTCTGACAGGGTATACAATGAGCAGTTCTTC. Its protein is CASSSDRVYNEQFF.

CDR3 loop: CASSQGQGLREQYF. CDR3 nucleotides: TGTGCCAGCAGCCAAGGTCAAGGGTTACGCGAGCAGTACTTC. The genes are TRBV3-1 and TRBJ2-7; no definite D call. V lost 1 base and J lost 6, with 13 bases in between. The germline V gene has CDR1 LGHDT and CDR2 YNNKEL (reference sequence). This CDR3 has 14 amino acids.

This clonotype was detected a few times. Sequence at one end of the junction differs from germline and may be a read error. The chain recombines TRBV4-3 with TRBJ2-6; a weak D match, TRBD2 (6 bases). The CDR3 runs to 13 residues. Germline CDR1 is LGHNA and CDR2 is YSLEER. The CDR3 nucleotides are TGCGCCAGCGCCGGGGGATTGAACAACGTCCCGACTTTC. Protein: CASAGGLNNVPTF.

This clonotype was seen only a few times. The chain links TRBV20-1 to TRBJ2-2, with TRBD2 matching over 14 bases. Looked up from germline, CDR1 is DFQATT and CDR2 is SNEGSKA (reference sequence). V lost 1 base, J lost 7 bases, and 5 bases stayed unmatched. This CDR3 is 16 amino acids long. The CDR3 DNA reads as TGCAGTGCTAGAGTGGGACTAGCGGGAGCGGGCGGGGAGCTGTTTTTT. It encodes CSARVGLAGAGGELFF.

The chain combines TRBV29-1 with TRBJ2-2; the D gene is possibly TRBD1 (5 bases). Germline V lookup: CDR1 SQVTM, CDR2 ANQGSEA. CDR3 length: 12 residues. Deletions cut 6 bases from V and 1 base from J, with 6 bases between. CDR3 DNA sequence: TGCAGCGTCAGGGAGAACACCGGGGAGCTGTTTTTT. Its protein product is CSVRENTGELFF.

The V gene is TRBV29-1, the J gene TRBJ2-1; TRBD1 agrees at 8 bases. The J call could be wrong; TRBJ2-5 is a better fit for the DNA end. Looked up from germline, CDR1 is SQVTM and CDR2 is ANQGSEA. The CDR3 extends over 13 amino acids. The CDR3 protein is CSGGQAARETQYF. For the CDR3, the DNA is TGCAGCGGGGGACAGGCCGCGCGGGAGACCCAGTACTTC.

By frequency in the sample, this clonotype is medium-sized. The rearrangement joins TRBV2 to TRBJ2-1, with 9 bases fitting TRBD1. The CDR3 sequence is 14 residues long. Losses at the gene ends were 10 bases for V and 2 bases for J; bases not matched to a gene: 6. Germline lookup yields CDR1 SNHLY and CDR2 FYNNEI. The DNA for the CDR3 is TGTGCCACCCCGGGACAGGGCCCCTACAATGAGCAGTTCTTC. This codes for CATPGQGPYNEQFF.

CDR3 protein: CASTRAGARTGNTIYF. For the CDR3, the DNA is TGTGCCAGCACCCGCGCAGGGGCGCGCACTGGAAACACCATATATTTT. The J gene is TRBJ1-3, the V gene TRBV28, with D perhaps TRBD1 (6 bases). Trimming pared 7 bases from V and 2 bases from J, leaving 18 bases between. The CDR3 is 16 residues long. The germline CDR1 and CDR2 sequences are MDHEN and SYDVKM.

In this sample, this clonotype turned up a few times. The CDR3 DNA follows: TGTGCCAGCAGTTTACCCCCGGAGGGTTTGGTACACACCAATGAGCAGTTCTTC. This encodes CASSLPPEGLVHTNEQFF. The chain employs TRBV28 and TRBJ2-5, with a weak D call TRBD2 (6 bases). The J call is uncertain, as TRBJ2-1 better fits the DNA end. This CDR3 comprises 18 residues. Germline CDR1 reads MDHEN; CDR2 reads SYDVKM.

This clonotype was counted only a few times. The genes are TRBV3-1 and TRBJ2-2, with D tentatively TRBD2 (6 bases). The CDR3 contains 16 residues. Germline assignment: CDR1 LGHDT and CDR2 YNNKEL (reference sequence). The germline V and J ends were trimmed by 7 bases and 7 bases, with 22 bases remaining between them. CDR3 residues: CASTPTRGIGNGELFF. The CDR3 region has the DNA TGTGCCAGCACCCCGACTAGAGGGATCGGAAACGGGGAGCTGTTTTTT.

Only a few counts were recorded for this clonotype. The chain employs TRBV28 and TRBJ1-5, with D tentatively TRBD1 (5 bases). Germline assignment: CDR1 MDHEN and CDR2 SYDVKM. V lost 6 bases, J lost 1 base, and 19 bases lay in between. CDR3 length: 17 residues. As DNA, the CDR3 is TGTGCCAGCAGCTTCACCAGGGTAGGTAGAAGCAATCAGCCCCAGCATTTT. The encoded protein is CASSFTRVGRSNQPQHF.

The V gene is TRBV7-9, the J gene TRBJ2-5, with TRBD2 matching over 9 bases. Germline assignment: CDR1 SEHNR and CDR2 FQNEAQ (reference sequence). The trim removed 0 bases at V and 4 bases at J, leaving 9 bases unmatched. CDR3 length: 17 amino acids. CDR3 sequence (DNA): TGTGCCAGCAGCTTAGCGCTCCTGGTAGCGGGGGTAGAGACCCAGTACTTC. Protein: CASSLALLVAGVETQYF.

This clonotype came up a few times. The J gene is TRBJ2-4, the V gene TRBV2; D is ambiguous. This CDR3 is built from 14 residues. The germline V gene encodes CDR1 SNHLY and CDR2 FYNNEI. The V end lost 1 base, the J end lost 15 bases, and 19 bases lay between the germline ends. CDR3 DNA: TGTGCCAGCAGTGAAGAGTTAGCTTCCACCTGGAGGTACTTC. Protein sequence: CASSEELASTWRYF.

A few counts support this clonotype. The chain recombines TRBV19 with TRBJ2-3; the D is unclear. The germline gives CDR1 LNHDA, CDR2 SQIVND (reference sequence). This CDR3 is 14 amino acids long. The V end lost 5 bases, the J end lost 1 base, and 10 bases lay between the germline ends. CDR3: CASSGLRGTDTQYF. In DNA, the CDR3 is TGTGCCAGTAGTGGCCTCCGGGGCACAGATACGCAGTATTTT.

This clonotype was counted a few times. The J gene is TRBJ2-7, the V gene TRBV20-1; 7 bases match TRBD1. Germline V gene lookup returns CDR1 DFQATT and CDR2 SNEGSKA (reference sequence). The CDR3 loop spans 13 amino acids. V was pared by 6 bases and J by 2 bases, with 7 bases of the junction left unmatched. The CDR3 coding sequence is TGCAGTGCCCTGAGACAGGGACCCTACGAGCAGTACTTC. Protein: CSALRQGPYEQYF.

This clonotype has only a few counts. The chain carries TRBV5-1 and TRBJ2-7; D remains ambiguous. The CDR3 totals 12 residues. V was cut by 4 bases and J by 7 bases, with 12 bases left in between. Germline CDR1 SGHRS, CDR2 YFSETQ. Here the CDR3 DNA reads TGCGCCAGCAGCACGAACGCGGTGGAGCAGTACTTC. Translating gives CASSTNAVEQYF.

This clonotype appeared once. The chain employs TRBV7-2 and TRBJ1-1, with D maybe TRBD1 (6 bases). V was cut by 1 base and J by 4 bases, with 13 bases left in between. The CDR3 loop spans 15 amino acids. In germline, CDR1 is SGHTA, CDR2 FQGNSA. CDR3 nucleotides: TGTGCCAGCAGCTTAGGTGCGGGGGCGGGCACTGAAGCTTTCTTT. Protein: CASSLGAGAGTEAFF.